The rows below give T cell receptor beta chains drawn from one sample of a study of blood T cell repertoires in COVID-19. The method was immunoSEQ multiplex PCR; TCRdb's version includes in-frame clones alone and lacks a portion of them. The profile shows 6,000 or so clones, 88% of them singletons. The sequenced sample consisted of peripheral blood. These receptors were collected from a human donor in a cohort sampled during active COVID-19. Each CDR3 is given with its conserved first and last residue. Each record gives: V gene, clone size, J gene, D gene, CDR3 DNA, CDR3 protein. D genes are given only for firm matches. Expanded clones get a size class; other rows say once, few or many, or leave the size out.

>TRBV5-6|-|TRBJ1-6|TRBD1
TGTGCCAGCAGCCATGACAGGGGGCGAAGCGGCTCACCCCTCCACTTT
CASSHDRGRSGSPLHF
>TRBV7-8|-|TRBJ2-6|-
TGTGCCAGCAGCTTATCCAGTGGGGCCAACGTCCTGACTTTC
CASSLSSGANVLTF
>TRBV19|-|TRBJ1-5|-
TGTGCCAGTAGTGACCGCGGACAGTTTTTTAGCAATCAGCCCCAGCATTTT
CASSDRGQFFSNQPQHF
>TRBV4-3|-|TRBJ2-1|-
TGCGCCAGCAGCCTTACAGGGCCTGGGGACAATGAGCAGTTCTTC
CASSLTGPGDNEQFF
>TRBV5-1|-|TRBJ2-5|-
TGCGCCAGCAGCCTAGGGGGTAGTGAGACCCAGTACTTC
CASSLGGSETQYF
>TRBV19|-|TRBJ2-1|TRBD2
TGTGCCAGTACGGAGACTAGCGGCTCCTACAATGAGCAGTTCTTC
CASTETSGSYNEQFF
>TRBV28|once|TRBJ2-1|-
TGTGCCAGCAGTCATATCCTACAGTTAGATGAGCAGTTCTTC
CASSHILQLDEQFF
>TRBV30|-|TRBJ2-7|-
TGTGCCTGGAGCCTTCCCCCCCGGGGAACATACGAGCAGTACTTC
CAWSLPPRGTYEQYF
>TRBV19|-|TRBJ2-1|-
TGTGCCAGTAGTATAGTGTTCCAGGACTCCTACAATGAGCAGTTCTTC
CASSIVFQDSYNEQFF
>TRBV7-2|-|TRBJ2-1|TRBD2
TGTGCCAGCAGGGCCGGACTAGCGAGTGATGAGCAGTTCTTC
CASRAGLASDEQFF
>TRBV12-3/TRBV12-4|-|TRBJ2-1|TRBD1
TGTGCCAGCTCGGGACAGATCTACAATGAGCAGTTCTTC
CASSGQIYNEQFF
>TRBV29-1|-|TRBJ2-3|-
TGCAGCGAGATTACGGGAAATACGCAGTATTTT
CSEITGNTQYF
>TRBV4-3|-|TRBJ2-3|TRBD2
TGCGCCAGCAGCCAAGATCGGGCTAGCGGGTACACAGATACGCAGTATTTT
CASSQDRASGYTDTQYF
>TRBV4-1|-|TRBJ1-1|TRBD1
TGCGCCAGCAGCCTCGACAGGGGCACTGAAGCTTTCTTT
CASSLDRGTEAFF